This T cell receptor beta chain was sequenced in a study of long-term antiretroviral therapy in people with HIV. An immunoSEQ assay, version v3.0, was performed at survey level. Some clones are missing from TCRdb's copy, which holds only in-frame ones; the method was immunoSEQ multiplex PCR. The sample has just under 20,000 clones, roughly 70% seen once. The sample holds a few counts of this clone. The CDR3 is made up of 14 amino acids. Trimming removed 3 bases at V and 0 bases at J, with 6 bases between. Germline V CDR1 and CDR2: MNHEY, SMNVEV (reference sequence). This TCR was recovered from a man aged 18-30 years with HIV. The V and J genes are TRBV27 and TRBJ1-5; TRBD1 might be the D (5 bases). The sequences come from unsorted PBMCs, collected 0.5 years before starting antiretroviral therapy. As DNA, the CDR3 is TGTGCCAGCAGTTTGGGGGGTAGCAATCAGCCCCAGCATTTT. This sequence encodes CASSLGGSNQPQHF.